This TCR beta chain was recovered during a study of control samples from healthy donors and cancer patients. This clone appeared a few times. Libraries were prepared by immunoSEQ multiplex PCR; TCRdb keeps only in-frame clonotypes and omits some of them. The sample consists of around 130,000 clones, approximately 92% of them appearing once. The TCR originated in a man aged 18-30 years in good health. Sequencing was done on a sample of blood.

The CDR3 region is CASSASPGGHNYGYTF. DNA of the CDR3: TGTGCCAGCTCAGCCTCGCCGGGGGGCCATAACTATGGCTACACCTTC. The rearrangement links TRBV18 to TRBJ1-2; a possible D gene is TRBD1 (6 bases). Between the trimmed V and J ends, which lost 5 bases and 1 base, there was a span of 17 bases. The CDR3 spans 16 residues. Germline lookup yields CDR1 KGHSH and CDR2 LQKENI.